These 15 T cell receptor beta chains originate from one sample sequenced in a study of blood T cell repertoires in COVID-19. TCRdb's table, derived via immunoSEQ multiplex PCR, lists solely in-frame clones and lacks some. Found here are about 140,000 clones, 87% of them singletons; the top ten hold over 9%. Sequencing was performed on PBMCs or T cells enriched from blood (not recorded which). The source is a man aged 55 to 69 who had recovered from COVID-19.

V and J are TRBV21-1 and TRBJ2-7; TRBD1, the table's D call, lacks a check against the DNA. TRBV21-1 corresponds to a pseudogene. The CDR3 covers 14 residues. The CDR3, as DNA: TGTGCCAGCAGCAAAAGGTACAGGAAATACGAGCAGTACTTC. This sequence encodes CASSKRYRKYEQYF.

The chain carries TRBV5-6 and TRBJ1-5; D uncertain. This CDR3 spans 14 amino acids. V was shortened by 0 bases and J by 5 bases, with 9 bases between the two germline ends. Per germline, CDR1 SGHDT and CDR2 YYEEEE. CDR3 in amino acids: CASSLAGWDQPQHF. CDR3 DNA sequence: TGTGCCAGCAGCTTGGCGGGGTGGGATCAGCCCCAGCATTTT.

The chain uses TRBV27 and TRBJ2-7, with 8 bases identical to TRBD2. J lost 2 bases, V lost 6 bases, and 6 bases had no gene match. The germline V gene has CDR1 MNHEY and CDR2 SMNVEV (reference sequence). This CDR3 comprises 14 residues. CDR3 nucleotide sequence: TGTGCCAGCAGCCGTAGCGGGATCACCTACGAGCAGTACTTC. Its protein is CASSRSGITYEQYF.

This chain uses TRBV29-1 with TRBJ2-7, with D perhaps TRBD2 (5 bases). The germline V gene has CDR1 SQVTM and CDR2 ANQGSEA. CDR3 size: 13 residues. V lost 3 bases to trimming and J lost 6 bases, with 15 bases between them. The CDR3 loop reads CSVERAGKGEQYF. In nucleotides, the CDR3 is TGCAGCGTTGAGAGGGCTGGCAAGGGCGAGCAGTACTTC.

This clone was seen a single time. This chain joins TRBV7-9 and TRBJ1-5; 9 positions match TRBD1. The V gene's germline CDR1 is SEHNR and CDR2 FQNEAQ (reference sequence). The length of the CDR3 is 15 residues. Trimming cost V 6 bases and J 4 bases; bases outside gene matches: 7. DNA of the CDR3: TGTGCCAGCAGTCGGGGACAGGGAGAGAATCAGCCCCAGCATTTT. Residues: CASSRGQGENQPQHF.

The chain couples TRBV30 to TRBJ1-2; possibly TRBD1 for D (6 bases). CDR1 and CDR2 (germline): GTSNPN, SVGIG (reference sequence). V lost 4 bases, J lost 8 bases, and 17 bases lay in between. The CDR3 covers 13 residues. The CDR3 nucleotides are TGTGCCTGGATTAGGACAGCCCGCCGGGGCTACACCTTC. It specifies CAWIRTARRGYTF.

This chain uses TRBV13 with TRBJ1-4, with D possibly matching TRBD1 (6 bases). CDR3 length: 15 residues. Germline V lookup: CDR1 PRHDT, CDR2 FYEKMQ (reference sequence). V shed 5 bases and J shed 7 bases, with 17 bases lying between them. For the CDR3, the DNA is TGTGCCAGCAGCCTATCGCGGACAGCAAGTGAAAAACTGTTTTTT. Its protein is CASSLSRTASEKLFF.

The chain carries TRBV18 and TRBJ2-6, with D perhaps TRBD1 (5 bases). The germline gives CDR1 KGHSH, CDR2 LQKENI. The CDR3 contains 16 residues. Trimming cost V 3 bases and J 0 bases, with 9 bases left between them. The CDR3 sequence: CASSPTRDSGANVLTF. The DNA of the CDR3 is TGTGCCAGCTCACCGACCAGGGACTCTGGGGCCAACGTCCTGACTTTC. Using reference TRBV18 and TRBJ2-6 for the parts outside the CDR3, the full variable domain is NAGVMQNPRHLVRRRGQEARLRCSPMKGHSHVYWYRQLPEEGLKFMVYLQKENIIDESGMPKERFSAEFPKEGPSILRIQQVVRGDSAAYFCASSPTRDSGANVLTFGAGSRLTVL.

This chain links TRBV24-1 with TRBJ2-5, with TRBD1 as a possible D gene (6 bases). CDR3 size: 15 residues. Germline V lookup: CDR1 KGHDR, CDR2 SFDVKD. The V and J ends lost 4 bases and 0 bases respectively, with 11 bases between them. Here the CDR3 DNA reads TGTGCCACCAGTGAGGGTCGGACAGACCAAGAGACCCAGTACTTC. Translation: CATSEGRTDQETQYF.

The chain joins TRBV28 to TRBJ1-1, with D hard to call. Looked up from germline, CDR1 is MDHEN and CDR2 is SYDVKM. The CDR3 consists of 13 residues. The V gene lost 6 bases and the J gene lost 11 bases, with 19 bases spanning the gap. The DNA of the CDR3 is TGTGCCAGCAGCTCACCCGCAGCCAGGTGGGCTTTCTTT. It translates to CASSSPAARWAFF.

V gene TRBV10-1 combines with J gene TRBJ2-7; tentatively, D is TRBD1 (6 bases). The CDR3 covers 14 residues. Germline V CDR1 and CDR2: WNHNN, SYGVQD (reference sequence). Trimming removed 2 bases at V and 3 bases at J, with 11 bases between. The CDR3 DNA reads TGCGCCAGCAGTGAGCAGACAGGCCGCTACGAGCAGTACTTC. As protein: CASSEQTGRYEQYF.

This clone has just one count. The genes are TRBV6-1 and TRBJ1-5; D might be TRBD1 (6 bases). The length of the CDR3 is 15 residues. Per the germline V gene, CDR1 is MNHNS and CDR2 is SASEGT. V shed 2 bases and J shed 8 bases, with 16 bases lying between them. This chain's CDR3 is CASSEFRGAWEPQHF. CDR3 nucleotides: TGTGCCAGCAGTGAATTTCGGGGGGCATGGGAGCCCCAGCATTTT.

Regarding this clone: The identical CDR3 is also encoded by other nucleotide sequences in the sample. V gene TRBV5-6 combines with J gene TRBJ2-7; TRBD2 aligns across 7 bases. The CDR3 spans 14 residues. Trimming removed 0 bases from V and 3 bases from J; junction bases left unmatched: 3. CDR1 and CDR2 from the germline V gene are SGHDT and YYEEEE. This CDR3 is CASSLGLADYEQYF. The CDR3 region has the DNA TGTGCCAGCAGCTTGGGCCTAGCGGACTACGAGCAGTACTTC.

The chain couples TRBV7-3 to TRBJ2-7; maybe TRBD1 (5 bases). V lost 4 bases, J lost 13 bases, and 17 bases lay in between. This CDR3 contains 12 residues. Per the germline V gene, CDR1 is SGHTA and CDR2 is FQGTGA. The CDR3 DNA sequence: TGTGCCAGCAGCTCGGACCCAGGGAAGGCATACTTC. The encoded protein is CASSSDPGKAYF.

The chain joins TRBV6-5 to TRBJ1-5; D unclear. Trimming took off 7 bases at V and 2 bases at J, with 9 bases between the two ends. Per germline, CDR1 MNHEY and CDR2 SVGAGI. CDR3 length: 13 amino acids. CDR3 sequence (DNA): TGTGCCAGCAAACCAGTCGGCAATCAGCCCCAGCATTTT. Encoded protein: CASKPVGNQPQHF.